A single sample is the source of the 7 T cell receptor beta chains below, sequenced in a study of PD-L1 blockade in urothelial cancer. Time point given: pretreatment peripheral blood. Data came from immunoSEQ multiplex PCR; TCRdb stores just in-frame clones and leaves some out. Among 130,000 or so clones, less than 85% were seen once, and the ten largest hold 3.2%. The sequencing here drew on PBMCs, taken around atezolizumab (anti-PD-L1) treatment. The receptors shown here come from a man aged 45 to 65 with urothelial cancer.

The J gene is TRBJ1-2, the V gene TRBV7-2; no firm D call. This CDR3 is 12 amino acids long. V dropped 5 bases and J dropped 4 bases, with 8 bases sitting between them. CDR1 and CDR2 (germline): SGHTA, FQGNSA. The CDR3 here is CASSQRAYGYTF. The CDR3 nucleotides read TGTGCCAGCAGCCAGAGGGCCTATGGCTACACCTTC.

The V gene is TRBV9, the J gene TRBJ1-2; D call uncertain. Trimming took off 7 bases at V and 1 base at J, with 2 bases between the two ends. The CDR3 totals 10 residues. Germline-derived CDR1 and CDR2 are SGDLS and YYNGEE. The CDR3 DNA reads TGTGCCAGCTATAACTATGGCTACACCTTC. Encoded protein: CASYNYGYTF.

CDR3 DNA: TGTGCCAGCAGCGTAGCTACGAGTACCGGGGAGCTGTTTTTT. Its translation is CASSVATSTGELFF. This rearrangement joins TRBV9 to TRBJ2-2; D is unclear. The CDR3 contains 14 residues. Germline-derived CDR1 and CDR2 are SGDLS and YYNGEE. V lost 0 bases and J 5 bases, leaving 8 bases between the germline ends.

This chain connects TRBV10-3 to TRBJ2-5, with TRBD1 identical over 7 bases. Trimming took 6 bases from V and 3 from J; bases not matched to a gene: 7. Germline V gene data show CDR1 as ENHRY and CDR2 as SYGVKD. The CDR3 spans 14 residues. Written as DNA, the CDR3 is TGTGCCATCAGGGGACAGCAACAAGAAGAGACCCAGTACTTC. Translating gives CAIRGQQQEETQYF.

V is TRBV28 and J is TRBJ1-6; 8 bases align to TRBD1. Germline V CDR1 and CDR2: MDHEN, SYDVKM. The CDR3 is 15 residues long. V gave up 5 bases and J gave up 7 bases; unmatched junction bases: 7. The CDR3 is CASSARQGKNSPLHF. DNA of the CDR3: TGTGCCAGCAGTGCCAGACAGGGGAAAAATTCACCCCTCCACTTT.

This chain links TRBV30 with TRBJ2-1; TRBD2 matches at 8 bases. The germline gives CDR1 GTSNPN, CDR2 SVGIG (reference sequence). The CDR3 runs to 13 residues. J was trimmed by 10 bases and V by 2 bases; bases with no gene match: 7. DNA for the CDR3: TGTGCCTGGAGTTCGGGTAGCGGGATCGAGCAGTTCTTC. Translated: CAWSSGSGIEQFF.

This clone was seen a handful of times. The chain couples TRBV4-1 to TRBJ2-7; possibly TRBD2 for D (6 bases). Trimming pared 4 bases from V and 2 bases from J, leaving 18 bases between. This CDR3 comprises 16 residues. Germline CDR1 reads MGHRA; CDR2 reads YSYEKL. CDR3 residues: CASSPAQTRGTYEQYF. The CDR3 DNA follows: TGCGCCAGCAGCCCCGCGCAGACTCGCGGGACCTACGAGCAGTACTTC.